This T cell receptor beta chain was documented in a study of response to subunit inactivated influenza vaccine. The germline V gene encodes CDR1 MNHNS and CDR2 SASEGT. The CDR3 has 14 amino acids. The germline V and J ends were trimmed by 6 bases and 0 bases, with 11 bases remaining between them. One entry per CDR3 protein, called by TCRdb with MiXCR from the RT-PCR reads. Counted here are about 540,000 distinct CDR3 sequences, roughly a quarter occurring once; the ten biggest clones make up approximately 3%. This same sample was also part of a study on T cells expressing NK-cell markers. As reported in that work: The TCR beta cDNA came from 5'RACE template switching with UMIs.

The gene calls are TRBV6-1 and TRBJ1-1; D remains ambiguous. The source is a man over 45 who received an inactivated influenza vaccine. The sequencing used CD4+ T cells sorted from PBMCs, collected roughly 13 days after vaccination. The CDR3: CASSEQLMNTEAFF. The CDR3 region has the DNA TGTGCCAGCAGCGAACAGCTCATGAACACTGAAGCTTTCTTT.